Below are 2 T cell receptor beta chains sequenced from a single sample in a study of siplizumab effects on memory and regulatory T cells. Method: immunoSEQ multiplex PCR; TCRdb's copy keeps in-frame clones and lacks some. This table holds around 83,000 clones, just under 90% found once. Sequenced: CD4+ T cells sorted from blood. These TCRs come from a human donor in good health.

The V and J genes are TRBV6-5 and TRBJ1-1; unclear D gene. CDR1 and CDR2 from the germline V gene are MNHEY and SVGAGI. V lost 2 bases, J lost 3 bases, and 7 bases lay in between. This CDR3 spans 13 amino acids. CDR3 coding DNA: TGTGCCAGCAGTTACCGTGGGGACACTGAAGCTTTCTTT. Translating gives CASSYRGDTEAFF.

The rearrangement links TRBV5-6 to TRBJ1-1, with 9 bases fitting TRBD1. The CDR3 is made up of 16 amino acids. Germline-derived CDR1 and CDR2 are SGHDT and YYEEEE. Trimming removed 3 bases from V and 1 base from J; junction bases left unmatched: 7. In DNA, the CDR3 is TGTGCCAGCAGCTGGGAGACAGGGGGACCGAACACTGAAGCTTTCTTT. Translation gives CASSWETGGPNTEAFF.